This TCR beta chain came from a study of T cell changes during pregnancy in multiple sclerosis. This clone was detected only a few times. The CDR3 consists of 15 residues. The germline V and J ends were trimmed by 3 bases and 6 bases, with 17 bases remaining between them. Germline V gives CDR1 SEHNR, CDR2 FQNEAQ (reference sequence). Produced via immunoSEQ multiplex PCR; TCRdb's table is partial and in-frame only. The table lists about 80,000 clones, roughly nine tenths of them singletons. The rearrangement joins TRBV7-9 to TRBJ1-2; the D gene is possibly TRBD1 (5 bases). The sequenced sample was peripheral blood, obtained before pregnancy. The receptor was isolated from a female donor with multiple sclerosis, enrolled in a pregnancy study. The CDR3 DNA follows: TGTGCCAGCAGCTTCCAGCAGGGCGGGATGCATGGCTACACCTTC. Its protein product is CASSFQQGGMHGYTF.